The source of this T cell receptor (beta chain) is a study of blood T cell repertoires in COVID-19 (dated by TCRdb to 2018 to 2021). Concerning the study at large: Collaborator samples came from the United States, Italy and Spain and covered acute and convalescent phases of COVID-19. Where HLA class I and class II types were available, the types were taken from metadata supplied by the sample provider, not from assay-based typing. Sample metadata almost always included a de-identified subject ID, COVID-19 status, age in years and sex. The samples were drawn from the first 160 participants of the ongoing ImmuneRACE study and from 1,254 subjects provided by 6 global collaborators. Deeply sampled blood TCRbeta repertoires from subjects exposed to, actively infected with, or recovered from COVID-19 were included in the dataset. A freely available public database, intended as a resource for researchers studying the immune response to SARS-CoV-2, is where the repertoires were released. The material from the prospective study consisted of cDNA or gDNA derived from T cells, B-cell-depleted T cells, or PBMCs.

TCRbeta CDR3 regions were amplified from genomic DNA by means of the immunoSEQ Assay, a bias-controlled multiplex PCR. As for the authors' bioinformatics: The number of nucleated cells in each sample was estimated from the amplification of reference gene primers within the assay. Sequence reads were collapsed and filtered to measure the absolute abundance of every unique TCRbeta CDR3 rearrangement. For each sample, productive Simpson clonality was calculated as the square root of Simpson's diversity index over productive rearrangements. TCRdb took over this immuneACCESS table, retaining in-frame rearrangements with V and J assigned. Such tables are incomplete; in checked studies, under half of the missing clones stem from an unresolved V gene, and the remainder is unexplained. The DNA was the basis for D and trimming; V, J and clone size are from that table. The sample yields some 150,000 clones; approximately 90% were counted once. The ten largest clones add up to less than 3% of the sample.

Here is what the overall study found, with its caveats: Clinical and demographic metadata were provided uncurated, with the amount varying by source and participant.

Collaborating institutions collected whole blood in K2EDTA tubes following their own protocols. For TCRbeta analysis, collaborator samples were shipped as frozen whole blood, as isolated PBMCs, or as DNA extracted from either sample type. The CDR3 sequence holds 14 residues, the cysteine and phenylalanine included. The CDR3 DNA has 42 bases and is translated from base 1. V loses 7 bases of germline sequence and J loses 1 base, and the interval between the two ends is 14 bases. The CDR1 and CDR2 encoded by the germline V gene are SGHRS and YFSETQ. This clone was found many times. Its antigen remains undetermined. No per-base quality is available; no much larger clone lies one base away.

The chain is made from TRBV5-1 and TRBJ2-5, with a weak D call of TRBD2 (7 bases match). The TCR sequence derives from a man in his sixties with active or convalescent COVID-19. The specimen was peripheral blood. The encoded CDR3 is CASFEAGAQETQYF. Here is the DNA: TGCGCCAGCTTTGAGGCGGGGGCCCAAGAGACCCAGTACTTC.